Presented here are 20 T cell receptor beta chains from one specimen sequenced in a study of shared clonotypes between healthy human individuals. Repertoires were generated with immunoSEQ multiplex PCR, while TCRdb's copy carries only in-frame clones and drops some. The sample carries a few million clones, approximately 92% recorded once. Material: naive CD4+ T cells sorted from blood. Subset indicated: CD45RA+ positively selected. Receptors were obtained from a man aged 18 to 35 in good health.

This clone was seen only once. The rearrangement joins TRBV28 to TRBJ1-2, with 9 bases fitting TRBD1. This CDR3 spans 17 amino acids. CDR1 is MDHEN and CDR2 is SYDVKM in the germline V gene. Losses at the gene ends were 10 bases for V and 4 bases for J; bases not matched to a gene: 19. The chain's CDR3 is CATLLPGQGMGVYGYTF. The CDR3 DNA sequence: TGTGCCACCCTGCTCCCGGGACAGGGCATGGGAGTCTATGGCTACACCTTC.

This rearrangement joins TRBV27 to TRBJ2-3; possible D gene TRBD2, 7 bases. V dropped 5 bases and J dropped 3 bases, with 18 bases sitting between them. Germline values: CDR1 MNHEY, CDR2 SMNVEV (reference sequence). The CDR3 has 16 amino acids. CDR3 DNA sequence: TGTGCCAGCAGTCCCCGATGGGGGGGGGCAACAGATACGCAGTATTTT. Its translation is CASSPRWGGATDTQYF.

A note on this clone: Other nucleotide sequences from this sample produce the same CDR3. V and J are TRBV7-8 and TRBJ1-5; D is unresolved. The CDR3 contains 13 residues. The V gene's germline CDR1 is SGHVS and CDR2 FQNEAQ. Trimming took 1 base from V and 4 from J, leaving 5 bases between them. CDR3 sequence reads: CASSLGQNQPQHF. In DNA form, the CDR3 reads TGTGCCAGCAGCTTAGGGCAGAATCAGCCCCAGCATTTT.

Details on this clone: The same CDR3 also results from other DNA sequences found in this sample. This chain links TRBV6-1 with TRBJ1-6; D is ambiguous. In germline, CDR1 is MNHNS, CDR2 SASEGT. Between the trimmed V and J ends, which lost 3 bases and 7 bases, there was a span of 7 bases. The CDR3 totals 13 residues. The CDR3 sequence is CASSESRNSPLHF. CDR3 sequence (DNA): TGTGCCAGCAGTGAGTCGAGAAATTCACCCCTCCACTTT.

V gene TRBV7-2 combines with J gene TRBJ2-7; 9 nucleotides agree with TRBD2. J gave up 5 bases and V 5 bases, and 7 bases lay outside the gene matches. Germline loops: CDR1 SGHTA, CDR2 FQGNSA. The CDR3 contains 14 residues. The CDR3 nucleotides read TGTGCCAGCAGCCAGGGACTAGCTTCCCACGAGCAGTACTTC. This translates into CASSQGLASHEQYF.

With regard to this clone: This sample also contains other DNA sequences that code for the same CDR3. V usage is TRBV15 and J usage is TRBJ2-7; D is uncertain. Between the trimmed V and J ends, which lost 0 bases and 5 bases, there was a span of 5 bases. The CDR3 has 12 amino acids. Germline loops: CDR1 LNHNV, CDR2 YYDKDF (reference sequence). CDR3 coding DNA: TGTGCCACCAGCAGAGATGGGGACGAGCAGTACTTC. Its translation is CATSRDGDEQYF.

V is TRBV5-1 and J is TRBJ1-5; no reliable D call. Germline V gene data show CDR1 as SGHRS and CDR2 as YFSETQ. CDR3 length: 14 amino acids. Deletions cut 4 bases from V and 7 bases from J, with 15 bases between. DNA for the CDR3: TGCGCCAGCAGCCCCTTTGGGGAAGGGCAGCCCCAGCATTTT. This gives the protein CASSPFGEGQPQHF.

CDR3 sequence: CASSYGTDNEKLFF. As DNA, the CDR3 is TGTGCCAGCAGTTACGGGACAGATAATGAAAAACTGTTTTTT. The chain employs TRBV6-6 and TRBJ1-4, with 7 bases lining up with TRBD1. Germline V lookup: CDR1 MNHNY, CDR2 SVGAGI (reference sequence). J lost 4 bases, V lost 2 bases, and 1 base had no gene match. The CDR3 is 14 residues long.

This clone was detected once. The chain employs TRBV7-2 and TRBJ2-5; 7 positions match TRBD2. V was pared by 0 bases and J by 5 bases, with 18 bases of the junction left unmatched. The CDR3 is 19 amino acids. The germline V gene has CDR1 SGHTA and CDR2 FQGNSA. The CDR3 spells CASSLAPRRGGSYEETQYF. The CDR3, as DNA: TGTGCCAGCAGCTTAGCCCCGCGACGGGGCGGGAGTTACGAGGAGACCCAGTACTTC.

This chain joins TRBV18 and TRBJ2-3; D is ambiguous. CDR3 size: 15 residues. Trimming stripped 2 bases from V and 2 bases from J, with 11 bases between. Per germline, CDR1 KGHSH and CDR2 LQKENI. The CDR3 nucleotides are TGTGCCAGCTCACCAGGTCAAGTAAACACAGATACGCAGTATTTT. Amino acids: CASSPGQVNTDTQYF.

Turning to this clone: At the DNA level, this CDR3 is encoded by other sequences in the same sample as well. The V gene is TRBV6-6, the J gene TRBJ2-2, with no clear D. CDR1 and CDR2 from the germline V gene are MNHNY and SVGAGI (reference sequence). Trimming shortened V by 0 bases and J by 5 bases, and 1 base separated the two germline ends. The CDR3 spans 12 residues. For the CDR3, the DNA is TGTGCCAGCAGTTACTCGACCGGGGAGCTGTTTTTT. Protein: CASSYSTGELFF.

As regards this clone: The same CDR3 also results from other DNA sequences found in this sample. The V call is TRBV4-3, the J call TRBJ1-5; D ambiguous. The V gene's germline CDR1 is LGHNA and CDR2 YSLEER. V lost 0 bases to trimming and J lost 4 bases, with 4 bases between them. The length of the CDR3 is 13 residues. Written as DNA, the CDR3 is TGCGCCAGCAGCCAAGAGTTAAATCAGCCCCAGCATTTT. It yields the protein CASSQELNQPQHF.

The CDR3 region is CSVDGRVGQNTEAFF. The DNA for the CDR3 is TGCAGCGTTGACGGTCGAGTGGGGCAGAACACTGAAGCTTTCTTT. The chain is built from TRBV29-1 and TRBJ1-1; the D gene is possibly TRBD1 (5 bases). In germline, CDR1 is SQVTM, CDR2 ANQGSEA. V was clipped by 3 bases and J by 1 base, with 15 bases between them. This CDR3 spans 15 amino acids. The variable domain in full, with the rest retrieved from reference TRBV29-1 and TRBJ1-1, is SAVISQKPSRDICQRGTSLTIQCQVDSQVTMMFWYRQQPGQSLTLIATANQGSEATYESGFVIDKFPISRPNLTFSTLTVSNMSPEDSSIYLCSVDGRVGQNTEAFFGQGTRLTVV.

The J gene is TRBJ2-1, the V gene TRBV2; TRBD2 aligns across 14 bases. The CDR3 is 15 amino acids. Germline V gene data show CDR1 as SNHLY and CDR2 as FYNNEI. With V trimmed by 7 bases and J by 5 bases, 4 bases remained unmatched. CDR3 loop: CASTLGLAGDNEQFF. DNA of the CDR3: TGTGCCAGCACCCTGGGACTAGCGGGGGACAATGAGCAGTTCTTC.

The chain links TRBV6-1 to TRBJ2-1; D could derive from TRBD1 or TRBD2 (6 bases each). Germline values: CDR1 MNHNS, CDR2 SASEGT. This CDR3 is built from 16 residues. The V end was cut by 0 bases, the J end by 7 bases, with 16 bases between. The CDR3 spells CASSEASGARRNEQFF. CDR3 DNA: TGTGCCAGCAGTGAAGCGTCGGGGGCCCGGAGGAATGAGCAGTTCTTC.

This sequence joins TRBV6-5 and TRBJ1-1, with D possibly being TRBD1 (5 bases). This CDR3 is built from 12 residues. Trimming removed 6 bases at V and 10 bases at J, with 15 bases between. Germline CDR1 reads MNHEY; CDR2 reads SVGAGI. The CDR3: CASSPTPGGAFF. CDR3 bases: TGTGCCAGCAGCCCGACCCCGGGGGGAGCTTTCTTT.

DNA for the CDR3: TGTGCCAGCAGTTTAACGGCGTTGAACACTGAAGCTTTCTTT. Its translation is CASSLTALNTEAFF. The rearrangement joins TRBV28 to TRBJ1-1; no clear D gene. CDR1 is MDHEN, CDR2 SYDVKM, per germline. V was clipped by 2 bases and J by 0 bases, with 7 bases between them. The CDR3 totals 14 residues.

The rearrangement joins TRBV5-8 to TRBJ1-2; TRBD1 aligns across 8 bases. This CDR3 region has 15 residues. Germline loops: CDR1 SGHTS, CDR2 YDEGEE. Trimming cost V 0 bases and J 0 bases; bases outside gene matches: 1. DNA for the CDR3: TGTGCCAGCAGCTTGGACAGGGGGTCTAACTATGGCTACACCTTC. Translated, it gives CASSLDRGSNYGYTF.

The chain recombines TRBV19 with TRBJ1-4; D call uncertain. CDR1 and CDR2 (germline): LNHDA, SQIVND (reference sequence). The CDR3 loop spans 14 amino acids. V lost 4 bases and J lost 8, with 14 bases in between. Here the CDR3 reads CASSSTELREKLFF. In nucleotides, the CDR3 is TGTGCCAGTAGTAGCACAGAACTTCGGGAAAAACTGTTTTTT. Combining the CDR3 with reference TRBV19 and TRBJ1-4 gives the whole variable domain DGGITQSPKYLFRKEGQNVTLSCEQNLNHDAMYWYRQDPGQGLRLIYYSQIVNDFQKGDIAEGYSVSREKKESFPLTVTSAQKNPTAFYLCASSSTELREKLFFGSGTQLSVL.

V usage is TRBV19 and J usage is TRBJ1-5; tentatively, D is TRBD1 (5 bases). The CDR3 runs to 12 residues. Trimming removed 8 bases at V and 7 bases at J, with 12 bases between. Germline values: CDR1 LNHDA, CDR2 SQIVND (reference sequence). In DNA form, the CDR3 reads TGTGCCAGTCGGGTGGGGGGGCAGCCCCAGCATTTT. Translating it yields CASRVGGQPQHF.